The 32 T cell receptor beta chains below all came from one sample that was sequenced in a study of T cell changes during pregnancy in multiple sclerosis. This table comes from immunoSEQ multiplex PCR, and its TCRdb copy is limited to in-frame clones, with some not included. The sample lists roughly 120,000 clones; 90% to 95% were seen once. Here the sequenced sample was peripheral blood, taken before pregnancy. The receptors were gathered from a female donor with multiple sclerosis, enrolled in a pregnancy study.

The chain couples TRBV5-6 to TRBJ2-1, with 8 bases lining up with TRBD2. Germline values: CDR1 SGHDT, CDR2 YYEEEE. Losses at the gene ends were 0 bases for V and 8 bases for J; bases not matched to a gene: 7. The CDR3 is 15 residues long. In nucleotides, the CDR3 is TGTGCCAGCAGCTTGGGGTTCTGGACTAGCTATGAGCAGTTCTTC. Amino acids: CASSLGFWTSYEQFF.

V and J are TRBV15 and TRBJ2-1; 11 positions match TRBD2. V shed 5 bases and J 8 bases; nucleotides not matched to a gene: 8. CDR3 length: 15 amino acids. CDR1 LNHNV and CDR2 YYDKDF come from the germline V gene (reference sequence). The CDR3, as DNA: TGTGCCACCAGCGCCTCCGGGACTAGCGGAGATGAGCAGTTCTTC. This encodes CATSASGTSGDEQFF.

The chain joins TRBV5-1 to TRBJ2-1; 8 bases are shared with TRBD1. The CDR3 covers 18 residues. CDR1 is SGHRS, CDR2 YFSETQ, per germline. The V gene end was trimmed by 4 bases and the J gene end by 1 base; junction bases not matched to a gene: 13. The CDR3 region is CASSADRGGLGSYNEQFF. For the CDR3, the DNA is TGCGCCAGCAGCGCCGACAGGGGAGGTTTGGGATCCTACAATGAGCAGTTCTTC.

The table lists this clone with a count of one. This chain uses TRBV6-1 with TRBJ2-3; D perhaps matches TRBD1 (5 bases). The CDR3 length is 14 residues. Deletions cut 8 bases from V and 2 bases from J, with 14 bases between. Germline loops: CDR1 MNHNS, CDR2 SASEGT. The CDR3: CASDSTSPTDTQYF. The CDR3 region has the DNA TGTGCCAGCGACAGTACCTCTCCCACAGATACGCAGTATTTT.

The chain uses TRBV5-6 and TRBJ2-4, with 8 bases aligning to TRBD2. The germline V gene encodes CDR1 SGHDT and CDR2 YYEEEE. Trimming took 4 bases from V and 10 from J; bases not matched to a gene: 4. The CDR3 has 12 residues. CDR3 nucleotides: TGTGCCAGCAGCAGGGGACTAGGGATTCAGTACTTC. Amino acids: CASSRGLGIQYF.

The CDR3 reads CASSYPPGPYNEQFF. The CDR3 region has the DNA TGTGCCAGCAGTTATCCTCCTGGGCCCTACAATGAGCAGTTCTTC. V is TRBV27 and J is TRBJ2-1, with no clear D. Germline loops: CDR1 MNHEY, CDR2 SMNVEV (reference sequence). V lost 4 bases and J 2 bases, leaving 12 bases between the germline ends. This CDR3 has 15 amino acids.

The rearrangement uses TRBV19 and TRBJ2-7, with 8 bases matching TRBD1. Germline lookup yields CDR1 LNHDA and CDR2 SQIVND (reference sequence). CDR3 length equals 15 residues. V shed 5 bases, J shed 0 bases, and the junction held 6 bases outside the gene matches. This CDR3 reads CASSRQGIGSYEQYF. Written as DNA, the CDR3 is TGTGCCAGTAGTCGACAGGGGATCGGCTCCTACGAGCAGTACTTC.

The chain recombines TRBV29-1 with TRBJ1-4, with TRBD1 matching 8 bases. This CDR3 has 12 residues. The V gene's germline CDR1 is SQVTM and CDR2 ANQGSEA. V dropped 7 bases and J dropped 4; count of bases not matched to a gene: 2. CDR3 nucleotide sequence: TGCAGCGCAGGACAGGGTAATGAAAAACTGTTTTTT. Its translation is CSAGQGNEKLFF.

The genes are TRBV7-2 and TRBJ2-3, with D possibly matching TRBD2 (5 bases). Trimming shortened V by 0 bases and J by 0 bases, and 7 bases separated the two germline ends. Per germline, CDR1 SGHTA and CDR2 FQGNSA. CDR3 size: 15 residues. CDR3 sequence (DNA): TGTGCCAGCAGCTTAGCCGGGGTCAGCACAGATACGCAGTATTTT. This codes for CASSLAGVSTDTQYF.

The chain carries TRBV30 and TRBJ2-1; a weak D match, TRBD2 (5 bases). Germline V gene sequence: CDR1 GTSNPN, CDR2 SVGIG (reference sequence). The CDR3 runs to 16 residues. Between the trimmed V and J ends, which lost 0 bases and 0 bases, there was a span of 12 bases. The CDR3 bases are TGTGCCTGGAGTGTACGTGGCAGCGGCTCCTACAATGAGCAGTTCTTC. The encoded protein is CAWSVRGSGSYNEQFF.

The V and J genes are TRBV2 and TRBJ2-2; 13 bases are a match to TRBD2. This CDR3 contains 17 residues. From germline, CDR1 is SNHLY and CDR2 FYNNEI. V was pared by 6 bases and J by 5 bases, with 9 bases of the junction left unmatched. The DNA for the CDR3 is TGTGCCAGCAGGAGGACTAGCGGGGGTTTAGGGACCGGGGAGCTGTTTTTT. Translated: CASRRTSGGLGTGELFF. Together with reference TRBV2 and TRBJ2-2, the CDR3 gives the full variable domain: EPEVTQTPSHQVTQMGQEVILRCVPISNHLYFYWYRQILGQKVEFLVSFYNNEISEKSEIFDDQFSVERPDGSNFTLKIRSTKLEDSAMYFCASRRTSGGLGTGELFFGEGSRLTVL.

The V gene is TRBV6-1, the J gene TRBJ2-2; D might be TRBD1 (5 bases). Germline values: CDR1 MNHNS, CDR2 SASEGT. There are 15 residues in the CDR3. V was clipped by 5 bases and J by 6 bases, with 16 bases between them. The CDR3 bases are TGTGCCAGCAGTTCCCCAGGGATTAGGGCCGGGGAGCTGTTTTTT. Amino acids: CASSSPGIRAGELFF.

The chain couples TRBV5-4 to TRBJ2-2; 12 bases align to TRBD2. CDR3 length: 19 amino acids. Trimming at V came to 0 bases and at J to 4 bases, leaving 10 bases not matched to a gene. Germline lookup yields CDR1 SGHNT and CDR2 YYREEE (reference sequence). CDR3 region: CASSLVRSSGGASTGELFF. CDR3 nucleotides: TGTGCCAGCAGCTTGGTCAGGTCTAGCGGGGGGGCCTCCACCGGGGAGCTGTTTTTT. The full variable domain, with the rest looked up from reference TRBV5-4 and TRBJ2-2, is ETGVTQSPTHLIKTRGQQVTLRCSSQSGHNTVSWYQQALGQGPQFIFQYYREEENGRGNFPPRFSGLQFPNYSSELNVNALELDDSALYLCASSLVRSSGGASTGELFFGEGSRLTVL.

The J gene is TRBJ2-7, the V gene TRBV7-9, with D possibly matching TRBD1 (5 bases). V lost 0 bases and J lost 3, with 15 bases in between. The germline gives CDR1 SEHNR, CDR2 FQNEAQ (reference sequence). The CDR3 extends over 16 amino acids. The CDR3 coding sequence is TGTGCCAGCAGCTTAGCGCAGGGCAGACCCGACTACGAGCAGTACTTC. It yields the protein CASSLAQGRPDYEQYF.

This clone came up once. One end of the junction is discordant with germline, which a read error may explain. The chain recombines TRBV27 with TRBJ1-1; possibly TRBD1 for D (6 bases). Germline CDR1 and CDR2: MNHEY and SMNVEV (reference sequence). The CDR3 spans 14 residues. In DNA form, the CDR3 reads TGTGCCACCCTACGTGGGGGCGTGAAGACTGAAGCTTTCTTT. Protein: CATLRGGVKTEAFF.

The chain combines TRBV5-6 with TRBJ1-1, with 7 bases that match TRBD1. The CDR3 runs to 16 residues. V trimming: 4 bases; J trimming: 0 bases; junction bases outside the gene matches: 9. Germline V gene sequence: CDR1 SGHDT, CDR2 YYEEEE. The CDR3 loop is CASSLTGVNMNTEAFF. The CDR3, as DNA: TGTGCCAGCAGCCTTACAGGGGTTAACATGAACACTGAAGCTTTCTTT.

The CDR3 DNA reads as TGCAGCGTTGAAGGACCCCGGACAGGAGACACTGAAGCTTTCTTT. This translates into CSVEGPRTGDTEAFF. The V call is TRBV29-1, the J call TRBJ1-1; 7 positions agree with TRBD1. V lost 1 base and J lost 3; bases outside the gene matches: 8. Per the germline V gene, CDR1 is SQVTM and CDR2 is ANQGSEA. This CDR3 is 15 amino acids long.

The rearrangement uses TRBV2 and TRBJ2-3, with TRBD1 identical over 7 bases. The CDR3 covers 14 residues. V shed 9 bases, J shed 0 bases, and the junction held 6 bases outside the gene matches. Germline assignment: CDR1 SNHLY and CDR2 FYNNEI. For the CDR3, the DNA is TGTGCCAGGAACAGGGACAGCAGCACAGATACGCAGTATTTT. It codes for CARNRDSSTDTQYF.

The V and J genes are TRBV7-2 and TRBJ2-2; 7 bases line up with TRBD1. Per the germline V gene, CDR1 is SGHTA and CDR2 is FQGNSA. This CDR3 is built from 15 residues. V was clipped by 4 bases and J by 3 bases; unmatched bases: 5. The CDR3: CASSSGQAYTGELFF. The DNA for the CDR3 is TGTGCCAGCAGCTCCGGACAGGCGTACACCGGGGAGCTGTTTTTT.

This CDR3 reads CASSTRGEMGKTQYF. The CDR3 DNA is TGTGCCAGCTCTACCAGGGGGGAAATGGGAAAGACCCAGTACTTC. The chain links TRBV18 to TRBJ2-5, with a possible D match to TRBD1 (7 bases). The length of the CDR3 is 15 residues. Germline V gene data show CDR1 as KGHSH and CDR2 as LQKENI. Trimming took off 6 bases at V and 6 bases at J, with 20 bases between the two ends.

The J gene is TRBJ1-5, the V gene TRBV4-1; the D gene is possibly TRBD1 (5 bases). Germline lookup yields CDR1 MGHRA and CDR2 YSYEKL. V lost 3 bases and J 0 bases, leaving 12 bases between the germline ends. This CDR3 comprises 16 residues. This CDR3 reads CASSQGLHYSNQPQHF. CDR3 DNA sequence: TGCGCCAGCAGCCAGGGGCTTCACTATAGCAATCAGCCCCAGCATTTT.

As DNA, the CDR3 is TGCGCCAGCACTCCGGGCGGGGGAGAGGGGGAGACCCAGTACTTC. It specifies CASTPGGGEGETQYF. This chain links TRBV5-1 with TRBJ2-5, with 7 bases identical to TRBD2. CDR1 SGHRS and CDR2 YFSETQ come from the germline V gene. The junction had 13 bases not matched to a gene; V was cut back by 6 bases and J by 5 bases. This CDR3 contains 15 residues.

This CDR3 reads CALERREGLSEQYF. The CDR3 DNA is TGTGCCCTAGAACGGCGGGAGGGCCTCTCCGAGCAGTACTTC. J is TRBJ2-7 and V is TRBV6-1; TRBD2 matches at 9 bases. The V segment lost 11 bases and the J segment 6 bases; nucleotides outside the gene matches: 14. Germline CDR1 reads MNHNS; CDR2 reads SASEGT. The CDR3 consists of 14 residues.

CDR3 nucleotide sequence: TGTGCCAGCAGCCCACGAGGGGATCTAGCGGGAGTTGGTGAGCAGTTCTTC. Its protein is CASSPRGDLAGVGEQFF. V and J are TRBV7-2 and TRBJ2-1; 10 nucleotides agree with TRBD2. The germline V gene encodes CDR1 SGHTA and CDR2 FQGNSA. The junction had 16 bases not matched to a gene; V was cut back by 5 bases and J by 9 bases. This CDR3 region has 17 residues. The complete variable domain, with remaining parts taken from reference TRBV7-2 and TRBJ2-1, reads GAGVSQSPSNKVTEKGKDVELRCDPISGHTALYWYRQSLGQGLEFLIYFQGNSAPDKSGLPSDRFSAERTGGSVSTLTIQRTQQEDSAVYLCASSPRGDLAGVGEQFFGPGTRLTVL.

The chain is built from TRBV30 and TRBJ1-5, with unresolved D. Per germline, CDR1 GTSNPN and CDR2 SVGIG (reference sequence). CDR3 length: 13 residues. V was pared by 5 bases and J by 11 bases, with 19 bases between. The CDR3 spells CAWGTRGFQAQHF. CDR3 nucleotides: TGTGCCTGGGGCACCCGGGGATTCCAAGCCCAGCATTTT.

Here the CDR3 reads CASRRDDDTEAFF. The DNA of the CDR3 is TGTGCCAGCAGGCGGGACGATGACACTGAAGCTTTCTTT. This rearrangement joins TRBV2 to TRBJ1-1; a weak D match, TRBD1 (5 bases). CDR1 is SNHLY, CDR2 FYNNEI, per germline. The CDR3 runs to 13 residues. The V and J ends lost 6 bases and 3 bases respectively, with 11 bases between them.

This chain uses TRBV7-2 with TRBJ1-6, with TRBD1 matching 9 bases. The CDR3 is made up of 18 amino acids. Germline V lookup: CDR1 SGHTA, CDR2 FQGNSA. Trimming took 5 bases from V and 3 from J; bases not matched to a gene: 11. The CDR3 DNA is TGTGCCAGCAGCCCCCTCTTCCGGGACAGGGTCTATAATTCACCCCTCCACTTT. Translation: CASSPLFRDRVYNSPLHF.

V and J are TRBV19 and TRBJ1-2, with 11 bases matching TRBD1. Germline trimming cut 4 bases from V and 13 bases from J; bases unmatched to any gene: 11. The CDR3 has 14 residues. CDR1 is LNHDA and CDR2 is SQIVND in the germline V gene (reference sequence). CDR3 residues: CASSKGQGVLVVTF. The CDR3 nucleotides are TGTGCCAGTAGTAAGGGACAGGGGGTCCTGGTCGTCACCTTC.

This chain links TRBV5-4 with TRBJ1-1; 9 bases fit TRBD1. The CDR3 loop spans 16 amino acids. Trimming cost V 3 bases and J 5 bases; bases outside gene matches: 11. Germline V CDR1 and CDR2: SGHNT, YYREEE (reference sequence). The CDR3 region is CASSSIRQTGGTEAFF. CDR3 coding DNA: TGTGCCAGCAGCTCGATACGTCAGACAGGGGGAACTGAAGCTTTCTTT.

The CDR3 protein is CASSLVGAGNTDTQYF. The CDR3 DNA sequence: TGTGCCAGCAGCTTGGTGGGAGCGGGGAACACAGATACGCAGTATTTT. The genes are TRBV5-6 and TRBJ2-3; 7 nucleotides agree with TRBD2. The CDR3 extends over 16 amino acids. Looked up from germline, CDR1 is SGHDT and CDR2 is YYEEEE. J gave up 2 bases and V 0 bases, and 6 bases lay outside the gene matches. The whole variable domain, filled in from reference TRBV5-6 and TRBJ2-3, reads DAGVTQSPTHLIKTRGQQVTLRCSPKSGHDTVSWYQQALGQGPQFIFQYYEEEERQRGNFPDRFSGHQFPNYSSELNVNALLLGDSALYLCASSLVGAGNTDTQYFGPGTRLTVL.

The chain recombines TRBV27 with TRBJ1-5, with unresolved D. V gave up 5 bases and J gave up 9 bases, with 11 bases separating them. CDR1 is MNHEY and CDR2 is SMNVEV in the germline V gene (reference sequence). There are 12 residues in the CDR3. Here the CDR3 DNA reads TGTGCCAGCAGTAGCCCGGGGTGGCCCCAGCATTTT. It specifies CASSSPGWPQHF.

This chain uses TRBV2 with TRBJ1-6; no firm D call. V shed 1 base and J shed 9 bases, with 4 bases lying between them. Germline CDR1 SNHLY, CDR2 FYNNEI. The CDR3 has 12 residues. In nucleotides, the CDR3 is TGTGCCAGCAGTGAAGGCGTTTCACCCCTCCACTTT. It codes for CASSEGVSPLHF.